The 24 T cell receptor beta chains reported below all come from one sample, sequenced in a study of beta chain features in type 1 diabetes. These receptors' antigens are unknown. Findings and caveats of the study: Shorter TCRB CDR3s, moderately but significantly so, marked every one of the four CD4+ subsets in Type 1 diabetes patients.

Reverse transcription of all isolated RNA meant that expressed TCRB transcripts were sequenced. Sequencing was performed with immunoSEQ multiplex PCR; in TCRdb, only in-frame clones are kept and a portion is missing. The repertoire has more than 95,000 clones, under 30% of them found once; the top ten carry 0.5% to 0.6%. The sample taken for sequencing was central memory CD4+ T cells from blood. The receptors here all came from a woman aged 18-35 years with type 1 diabetes.

The rearrangement links TRBV10-3 to TRBJ2-2, with 11 bases fitting TRBD2. The CDR3 is made up of 16 amino acids. Germline V CDR1 and CDR2: ENHRY, SYGVKD. V shed 4 bases and J 4 bases; nucleotides not matched to a gene: 5. The CDR3: CAISGGLAGVTGELFF. The DNA of the CDR3 is TGTGCCATCAGTGGTGGACTAGCGGGTGTCACCGGGGAGCTGTTTTTT.

This chain uses TRBV20-1 with TRBJ1-6, with D tentatively TRBD1 (5 bases). V was clipped by 2 bases and J by 9 bases, with 5 bases between them. From germline, CDR1 is DFQATT and CDR2 SNEGSKA (reference sequence). There are 11 residues in the CDR3. CDR3: CSARQGSPLHF. CDR3 sequence (DNA): TGCAGTGCTAGACAGGGTTCACCCCTCCACTTT.

The gene calls are TRBV5-4 and TRBJ2-5; TRBD2 matches at 9 bases. The CDR3 runs to 15 residues. Germline CDR1 SGHNT, CDR2 YYREEE (reference sequence). The J segment lost 4 bases and the V segment lost 4 bases, leaving 8 bases of the junction unmatched. CDR3 loop: CASSRPTSGGETQYF. CDR3 sequence (DNA): TGTGCCAGCAGCCGACCGACTAGCGGAGGAGAGACCCAGTACTTC.

This chain uses TRBV7-9 with TRBJ1-1, with a tentative D call TRBD1 (5 bases). V was shortened by 5 bases and J by 4 bases, with 23 bases between the two germline ends. Germline CDR1 is SEHNR and CDR2 is FQNEAQ (reference sequence). The CDR3 length is 17 residues. CDR3 residues: CASSPPRLGRRFTEAFF. The CDR3 DNA reads TGTGCCAGCAGCCCCCCCCGGTTGGGGCGTAGGTTCACTGAAGCTTTCTTT.

The rearrangement links TRBV2 to TRBJ2-5; 7 nucleotides agree with TRBD1. This CDR3 spans 15 amino acids. The junction had 8 bases not matched to a gene; V was cut back by 2 bases and J by 5 bases. Germline V gene sequence: CDR1 SNHLY, CDR2 FYNNEI. The CDR3 DNA is TGTGCCAGCAGTGAATTGGCCCGACAGGGTGAGACCCAGTACTTC. Protein: CASSELARQGETQYF.

The genes are TRBV6-1 and TRBJ1-1; TRBD1 aligns across 8 bases. The CDR3 contains 15 residues. CDR1 and CDR2 from the germline V gene are MNHNS and SASEGT. Trimming took 8 bases from V and 1 from J; bases not matched to a gene: 9. The CDR3 DNA is TGTGCCAGCGGGGTGGACAGGGCTAAGAACACTGAAGCTTTCTTT. Translated, it gives CASGVDRAKNTEAFF.

This clone was counted only a few times. The rearrangement joins TRBV14 to TRBJ2-3, with TRBD2 matching over 10 bases. This CDR3 region has 17 residues. The V gene's germline CDR1 is SGHDN and CDR2 FVKESK. The ends lost 5 bases at V and 3 bases at J; junction bases unmatched: 11. Here the CDR3 reads CASSYLRWTSGTDTQYF. CDR3 coding DNA: TGTGCCAGCAGCTACCTACGGTGGACTAGCGGAACAGATACGCAGTATTTT.

The J gene is TRBJ2-3, the V gene TRBV15; weak D call: TRBD2 (6 bases). Germline loops: CDR1 LNHNV, CDR2 YYDKDF (reference sequence). V lost 5 bases to trimming and J lost 1 base, with 13 bases between them. The CDR3 has 15 amino acids. Written as DNA, the CDR3 is TGTGCCACCAGCTCCGGGTGGGGGGGCACAGATACGCAGTATTTT. Residues: CATSSGWGGTDTQYF.

In this sample, this clone turned up a few times. The chain employs TRBV11-2 and TRBJ2-3; 9 nucleotides agree with TRBD2. CDR3 size: 14 residues. Germline CDR1 reads SGHAT; CDR2 reads FQNNGV. The V segment lost 7 bases and the J segment 8 bases; nucleotides outside the gene matches: 10. The CDR3: CASNPSGGQVTQYF. Written as DNA, the CDR3 is TGTGCCAGCAACCCAAGCGGGGGGCAAGTTACGCAGTATTTT.

The chain carries TRBV6-5 and TRBJ2-1; no firm D call. The CDR3 length is 14 residues. Trimming stripped 0 bases from V and 9 bases from J, with 12 bases between. Germline V gives CDR1 MNHEY, CDR2 SVGAGI. The CDR3: CASSYSVPTGEQFF. CDR3 sequence (DNA): TGTGCCAGCAGTTACTCGGTCCCCACGGGTGAGCAGTTCTTC.

This chain links TRBV11-3 with TRBJ2-3, with D possibly TRBD2 on 6 matching bases. The V end was cut by 5 bases, the J end by 2 bases, with 14 bases between. CDR3 length: 15 amino acids. Germline V lookup: CDR1 SGHNT, CDR2 YENEEA. The CDR3 DNA is TGTGCCAGCAGCCCCTTAGCGGCCTCCACAGATACGCAGTATTTT. This translates into CASSPLAASTDTQYF.

This clone was picked up a small number of times. This chain joins TRBV23-1 and TRBJ2-7, with TRBD2 as a possible D gene (6 bases). TRBV23-1 qualifies as an ORF whose function is uncertain. The CDR3 sequence is 15 residues long. Trimming took off 6 bases at V and 0 bases at J, with 15 bases between the two ends. CDR3 sequence: CASSPARGLSYEQYV. CDR3 DNA: TGCGCCAGCAGCCCTGCGAGGGGACTCTCCTACGAGCAGTACGTC.

This clone came up a few times. The chain employs TRBV5-4 and TRBJ2-1, with 7 positions matching TRBD2. This CDR3 is 18 amino acids long. V was pared by 0 bases and J by 6 bases, with 15 bases of the junction left unmatched. Germline CDR1 is SGHNT and CDR2 is YYREEE (reference sequence). The CDR3 is CASSLGGRVSTDGNEQFF. The CDR3 bases are TGTGCCAGCAGCTTGGGAGGGAGGGTTTCTACGGACGGCAATGAGCAGTTCTTC. The full variable domain, with the rest looked up from reference TRBV5-4 and TRBJ2-1, is ETGVTQSPTHLIKTRGQQVTLRCSSQSGHNTVSWYQQALGQGPQFIFQYYREEENGRGNFPPRFSGLQFPNYSSELNVNALELDDSALYLCASSLGGRVSTDGNEQFFGPGTRLTVL.

This clone was detected a few times. This chain uses TRBV27 with TRBJ2-1; D perhaps matches TRBD2 (6 bases). Trimming removed 4 bases at V and 9 bases at J, with 19 bases between. Germline-derived CDR1 and CDR2 are MNHEY and SMNVEV (reference sequence). This CDR3 has 15 residues. Written as DNA, the CDR3 is TGTGCCAGCAGTTCCTGGGACTCGAGCGGCGCTGAGCAGTTCTTC. Its protein is CASSSWDSSGAEQFF.

A few counts support this clone. The chain employs TRBV9 and TRBJ2-1; TRBD2 matches at 12 bases. The germline V gene has CDR1 SGDLS and CDR2 YYNGEE. With V trimmed by 0 bases and J by 7 bases, 5 bases remained unmatched. CDR3 length equals 16 residues. Here the CDR3 DNA reads TGTGCCAGCAGCGTAGATCCTAGCGGGAGGGATAATGAGCAGTTCTTC. It codes for CASSVDPSGRDNEQFF.

The rearrangement joins TRBV7-9 to TRBJ1-4; no reliable D call. The germline gives CDR1 SEHNR, CDR2 FQNEAQ (reference sequence). V was cut by 1 base and J by 8 bases, with 8 bases left in between. This CDR3 has 13 amino acids. The CDR3 sequence is CASSLGEREKLFF. CDR3 nucleotides: TGTGCCAGCAGCTTAGGAGAGAGGGAAAAACTGTTTTTT.

This clone turned up a few times. CDR3 loop: CASSPSRGSYNEQFF. The CDR3 coding sequence is TGTGCCAGCAGCCCCTCTAGAGGCTCCTACAATGAGCAGTTCTTC. This chain joins TRBV7-2 and TRBJ2-1; D gene ambiguous. This CDR3 contains 15 residues. CDR1 is SGHTA, CDR2 FQGNSA, per germline. V dropped 5 bases and J dropped 0 bases, with 11 bases sitting between them.

J is TRBJ2-5 and V is TRBV4-1, with TRBD2 identical over 10 bases. Per the germline V gene, CDR1 is MGHRA and CDR2 is YSYEKL. V trimming: 1 base; J trimming: 2 bases; junction bases outside the gene matches: 10. The CDR3 covers 18 residues. In nucleotides, the CDR3 is TGCGCCAGCAGCCAAGTCGCGGCTAGCGGGAGTTGGCAAGAGACCCAGTACTTC. The encoded protein is CASSQVAASGSWQETQYF.

This rearrangement joins TRBV7-9 to TRBJ2-2; 8 nucleotides agree with TRBD2. The germline CDR1 and CDR2 sequences are SEHNR and FQNEAQ (reference sequence). V lost 1 base, J lost 7 bases, and 2 bases stayed unmatched. The CDR3 consists of 14 residues. The CDR3 reads CASSLELAVGELFF. The CDR3 DNA is TGTGCCAGCAGCTTAGAACTAGCGGTCGGGGAGCTGTTTTTT.

The chain combines TRBV29-1 with TRBJ2-5; 7 nucleotides line up with TRBD2. This CDR3 contains 16 residues. CDR1 and CDR2 (germline): SQVTM, ANQGSEA. The V and J ends lost 0 bases and 2 bases, in that order; junction bases with no gene match: 9. This CDR3 reads CSVEDLGLAVQETQYF. CDR3 DNA sequence: TGCAGCGTTGAAGATCTTGGCCTAGCGGTGCAAGAGACCCAGTACTTC.

A few counts support this clone. The rearrangement links TRBV28 to TRBJ2-5, with a possible D match to TRBD2 (5 bases). Germline CDR1 is MDHEN and CDR2 is SYDVKM. Between the trimmed V and J ends, which lost 3 bases and 1 base, there was a span of 9 bases. This CDR3 is 14 amino acids long. CDR3 coding DNA: TGTGCCAGCAGTTTGTCCGGAGGCCAAGAGACCCAGTACTTC. Translation gives CASSLSGGQETQYF.

The chain is built from TRBV28 and TRBJ2-7; possibly TRBD1 for D (6 bases). The V gene's germline CDR1 is MDHEN and CDR2 SYDVKM. The CDR3 has 14 amino acids. Trimming cost V 8 bases and J 1 base, with 15 bases left between them. The CDR3 nucleotides are TGTGCCAGCTTTGCACATACAGGGTCCTACGAGCAGTACTTC. The encoded protein is CASFAHTGSYEQYF.

There are a few counts of this clone. The chain has TRBV29-1 and TRBJ1-1; the match to TRBD1 covers 9 bases. CDR3 length: 13 residues. The J segment lost 4 bases and the V segment lost 4 bases, leaving 4 bases of the junction unmatched. Germline lookup yields CDR1 SQVTM and CDR2 ANQGSEA. Here the CDR3 DNA reads TGCAGCGTTGTGACAGGGGGTGGCACTGAAGCTTTCTTT. Residues: CSVVTGGGTEAFF.

V usage is TRBV15 and J usage is TRBJ2-1; the match to TRBD2 covers 7 bases. V was pared by 4 bases and J by 7 bases, with 10 bases of the junction left unmatched. This CDR3 spans 15 amino acids. Germline CDR1 reads LNHNV; CDR2 reads YYDKDF (reference sequence). The CDR3 nucleotides are TGTGCCACCAGCAAGGGAGGCGGGAGTCTTAATGAGCAGTTCTTC. Translated, it gives CATSKGGGSLNEQFF.